The source of this TCR beta chain is a study of blood T cell repertoires in COVID-19 (dated by TCRdb to 2020 to 2022). Study-level background: The collaborator samples originated in the United States, Italy and Spain and spanned the acute and convalescent phases of COVID-19. Samples came from the ongoing ImmuneRACE study (first 160 participants) plus 1,254 subjects from 6 global collaborators. Deeply sampled blood TCRbeta repertoires from subjects exposed to, actively infected with, or recovered from COVID-19 were included in the dataset. The sample metadata nearly always contained a de-identified subject ID, COVID-19 status, age in years and sex. Where available, HLA class I and class II types were obtained from metadata supplied by the sample provider rather than from assay-based typing. The prospective study material was composed of cDNA or gDNA derived from T cells, B-cell-depleted T cells, or PBMCs. The repertoires were made available in a free public database intended to serve as a resource for research on the immune response to SARS-CoV-2.

Whole blood was collected in K2EDTA tubes by collaborating institutions according to the institutions' own protocols. For TCRbeta analysis, collaborators shipped samples as frozen whole blood, isolated PBMCs, or DNA extracted from either of those sample types. The research as a whole found: How much clinical and demographic metadata was included differed by source and by participant, and the metadata was provided uncurated.

The CDR3 goes from the cysteine to the phenylalanine over 16 residues. Only the CDR3 region is kept as DNA, spanning 48 bases read in frame from base 1. Sequences KGHSH (CDR1) and LQKENI (CDR2) are obtained from the germline V gene. V loses 0 bases at its end and J loses 6 bases; junction bases beyond the gene matches: 4. The immunoSEQ Assay, a bias-controlled multiplex PCR, was used to amplify TCRbeta CDR3 regions from genomic DNA. On the study's bioinformatics: Nucleated cell counts per sample were estimated from amplification of reference gene primers within the assay. Sequence reads were collapsed and filtered to measure the absolute abundance of every unique TCRbeta CDR3 rearrangement. For each sample, productive Simpson clonality was calculated as the square root of Simpson's diversity index across productive rearrangements. This is the immuneACCESS table as TCRdb keeps it, with only in-frame sequences that have V and J called. A part of the clones is gone; compared with another copy, unresolved V genes explain less than half, and the rest is unexplained. V, J and clone size derive from that table, while D and trimming were established from the DNA sequence. Present in this sample are about 150,000 clones, 80% of which were seen just once. The ten largest account for 0.45% to 0.6% of the sample.

Details on this clone: Its antigen target is currently unknown. One base away there is no much larger clone; base qualities are not given.

The source of this sequence is a man in his sixties with acute or convalescent COVID-19. The sample consisted of peripheral blood. The rearranged chain carries TRBV18 and TRBJ2-1; 11 bases in the middle match TRBD1. The CDR3 protein is CASSPPRGTGGNEQFF. The DNA reads TGTGCCAGCTCACCACCGCGAGGGACAGGGGGCAATGAGCAGTTCTTC.